This passage covers 18 T cell receptor beta chains from one sample sequenced in a study of blood T cells in healthy people across ages. PCR was performed a second time for about 7 to 11 cycles using a sample-barcoded 5' primer and a J-beta primer mix. TCRdb itself ran the 5' RACE reads through MiXCR, one entry per CDR3 protein. The table shows around 1,700,000 distinct CDR3 sequences, with roughly 27% occurring only once. Sequenced: blood. The receptors here all came from a woman between 25 and 40 years old in good health.

Ten or more counts support this clonotype. The chain has TRBV7-2 and TRBJ1-2; a possible D gene is TRBD1 (5 bases). Germline V gene sequence: CDR1 SGHTA, CDR2 FQGNSA. V was trimmed by 3 bases and J by 6 bases, leaving 14 bases between them. This CDR3 is 14 amino acids long. CDR3 residues: CASSFVGRDHGYTF. CDR3 nucleotides: TGTGCCAGCAGCTTTGTAGGCAGGGACCATGGCTACACCTTC.

CDR3 region: CASSQDEGLAGGLDTQYF. The CDR3 DNA reads TGTGCCAGCAGCCAAGATGAGGGACTAGCGGGGGGGCTCGATACGCAGTATTTT. The rearrangement uses TRBV4-2 and TRBJ2-3; 16 bases are shared with TRBD2. CDR3 size: 18 residues. CDR1 is LGHNA, CDR2 YNFKEQ, per germline. V lost 0 bases and J lost 6; bases outside the gene matches: 6.

This clonotype was counted many times. The chain employs TRBV10-3 and TRBJ2-6; D uncertain. In germline, CDR1 is ENHRY, CDR2 SYGVKD. This CDR3 has 16 amino acids. Between the trimmed V and J ends, which lost 3 bases and 2 bases, there was a span of 11 bases. CDR3 nucleotide sequence: TGTGCCATCAGTGAACCGCCGATGCCTGGGGCCAACGTCCTGACTTTC. Its protein product is CAISEPPMPGANVLTF.

This clonotype was seen more than once but under ten times. This chain links TRBV6-1 with TRBJ2-3, with TRBD1 identical over 8 bases. The germline V gene encodes CDR1 MNHNS and CDR2 SASEGT. The CDR3 has 17 amino acids. Losses at the gene ends were 5 bases for V and 6 bases for J; bases not matched to a gene: 16. The CDR3 region has the DNA TGTGCCAGCAGTCTGGGAGTTCGGACAGGGTGGAGGGATACGCAGTATTTT. The encoded protein is CASSLGVRTGWRDTQYF.

Worth noting for this clonotype: One junction end disagrees with the germline gene, perhaps due to a read error. DNA of the CDR3: TGTGCCAGCAGCTTAGTGACCGCAGACGGAGCTTTCTTT. It specifies CASSLVTADGAFF. This chain connects TRBV12-3 or TRBV12-4 to TRBJ1-1; D is uncertain. The CDR3 spans 13 residues.

This clonotype has ten or more counts. CDR3 sequence (DNA): TGTGCCAGCAGCGTAGGAGGGGTCCTCTACAATGAGCAGTTCTTC. This gives the protein CASSVGGVLYNEQFF. The gene calls are TRBV9 and TRBJ2-1, with D perhaps given as TRBD1 or TRBD2 (5 bases each). Germline values: CDR1 SGDLS, CDR2 YYNGEE. CDR3 length equals 15 residues. V shed 0 bases and J shed 3 bases, with 10 bases lying between them.

This clonotype showed up just a few times. The CDR3 sequence: CASSQGGTGGRAFF. In DNA, the CDR3 is TGCGCCAGCAGCCAAGGGGGAACAGGGGGGAGGGCTTTCTTT. V usage is TRBV4-3 and J usage is TRBJ1-1; 8 nucleotides line up with TRBD1. Per the germline V gene, CDR1 is LGHNA and CDR2 is YSLEER. Trimming removed 1 base from V and 11 bases from J; junction bases left unmatched: 9. This CDR3 is 14 amino acids long.

This clonotype was found many times. This chain connects TRBV15 to TRBJ2-1; 9 bases match TRBD2. Looked up from germline, CDR1 is LNHNV and CDR2 is YYDKDF (reference sequence). The J segment lost 6 bases and the V segment lost 1 base, leaving 7 bases of the junction unmatched. The length of the CDR3 is 16 residues. The CDR3 coding sequence is TGTGCCACCAGCAGAGGATTCGCGGGAGGGACCAATGAGCAGTTCTTC. Translating gives CATSRGFAGGTNEQFF.

The rearrangement links TRBV6-2 or TRBV6-3 to TRBJ1-2, with D possibly matching TRBD1 (5 bases). The germline gives CDR1 MNHEY, CDR2 SVGEGT. This CDR3 comprises 14 residues. Trimming cost V 2 bases and J 4 bases, with 11 bases left between them. CDR3 sequence (DNA): TGTGCCAGCAGTTACAAGACAGTTGTCTATGGCTACACCTTC. This encodes CASSYKTVVYGYTF.

The DNA of the CDR3 is TGTGCCATCAGTTCCTCGAGGGTGGGAGGCGTGGAAGATACGCAGTATTTT. Residues: CAISSSRVGGVEDTQYF. V gene TRBV10-3 combines with J gene TRBJ2-3; possible D gene TRBD2, 6 bases. The CDR3 has 17 residues. Germline V CDR1 and CDR2: ENHRY, SYGVKD. V lost 5 bases, J lost 5 bases, and 23 bases lay in between.

Regarding this clonotype: Possible read error: a much larger clone is one base away. This chain connects TRBV20-1 to TRBJ2-5; no clear D gene. The CDR3 loop spans 14 amino acids. Trimming cost V 3 bases and J 11 bases, with 22 bases left between them. The V gene's germline CDR1 is DFQATT and CDR2 SNEGSKA (reference sequence). CDR3 amino acids: CSASLRTIRNEQYF. DNA of the CDR3: TGCAGTGCTAGTCTACGGACCATTCGCAATGAGCAGTACTTC.

Ten or more counts support this clonotype. CDR3 amino acids: CASAGTQTQYF. In nucleotides, the CDR3 is TGTGCCAGCGCCGGGACGCAGACCCAGTACTTC. This chain joins TRBV2 and TRBJ2-5; either TRBD1 or TRBD2 may supply D (5 bases each). Per the germline V gene, CDR1 is SNHLY and CDR2 is FYNNEI. The germline V and J ends were trimmed by 8 bases and 6 bases, with 10 bases remaining between them. The CDR3 sequence is 11 residues long.

In this sample, this clonotype turned up a few times. V is TRBV6-5 and J is TRBJ2-1; perhaps TRBD1 as D (5 bases). The CDR3 runs to 12 residues. The V gene's germline CDR1 is MNHEY and CDR2 SVGAGI. Trimming left V 5 bases short and J 8 bases short, with 10 bases between. In DNA form, the CDR3 reads TGTGCCAGCAGTGAATTGGGGCATGAGCAGTTCTTC. Translated, it gives CASSELGHEQFF.

This clonotype occurred once. The chain links TRBV30 to TRBJ2-7; TRBD1 matches 7 bases. CDR1 GTSNPN and CDR2 SVGIG come from the germline V gene (reference sequence). This CDR3 comprises 16 residues. Trimming at V came to 3 bases and at J to 0 bases, leaving 11 bases not matched to a gene. The CDR3, as DNA: TGTGCCTGGAGCCACTACTGGGACAGCATCTCCTACGAGCAGTACTTC. Translating gives CAWSHYWDSISYEQYF.

CDR3 nucleotides: TGTGCCAGCAGTTACTCGGACAGGGGTGGGAGCTACGAGCAGTACTTC. This codes for CASSYSDRGGSYEQYF. The chain has TRBV6-6 and TRBJ2-7; TRBD1 matches 9 bases. The CDR3 totals 16 residues. Germline loops: CDR1 MNHNY, CDR2 SVGAGI (reference sequence). The junction had 6 bases not matched to a gene; V was cut back by 0 bases and J by 3 bases.

This clonotype turned up a few times. CDR3 DNA sequence: TGCGCCAGCAGCCAAGAAAACGAACCTTTAAATCAGCCCCAGCATTTT. The encoded protein is CASSQENEPLNQPQHF. This sequence joins TRBV4-1 and TRBJ1-5; D is unclear. Between the trimmed V and J ends, which lost 0 bases and 4 bases, there was a span of 13 bases. Per the germline V gene, CDR1 is MGHRA and CDR2 is YSYEKL. The CDR3 sequence is 16 residues long.

With respect to this clonotype: The CDR3 does not close with the conserved phenylalanine or tryptophan, likely indicating a read error. The J gene is TRBJ2-7, the V gene TRBV12-3 or TRBV12-4; no reliable D call. With 3 bases removed from V and 0 bases from J, the gap between germline ends came to 6 bases. This CDR3 is 13 amino acids long. CDR3 in amino acids: CASSFRSSYEQYC. CDR3 in DNA: TGTGCCAGCAGTTTCCGCAGCTCCTACGAGCAGTACTGC.

This chain connects TRBV5-5 to TRBJ1-5, with a weak D call TRBD1 (5 bases). V lost 0 bases, J lost 6 bases, and 16 bases lay in between. The CDR3 is 16 amino acids. Germline CDR1 reads SGHKS; CDR2 reads YYEKEE (reference sequence). The CDR3: CASSLVAGSRSQPQHF. The CDR3 DNA reads TGTGCCAGCAGCTTGGTCGCAGGGAGTCGAAGTCAGCCCCAGCATTTT.